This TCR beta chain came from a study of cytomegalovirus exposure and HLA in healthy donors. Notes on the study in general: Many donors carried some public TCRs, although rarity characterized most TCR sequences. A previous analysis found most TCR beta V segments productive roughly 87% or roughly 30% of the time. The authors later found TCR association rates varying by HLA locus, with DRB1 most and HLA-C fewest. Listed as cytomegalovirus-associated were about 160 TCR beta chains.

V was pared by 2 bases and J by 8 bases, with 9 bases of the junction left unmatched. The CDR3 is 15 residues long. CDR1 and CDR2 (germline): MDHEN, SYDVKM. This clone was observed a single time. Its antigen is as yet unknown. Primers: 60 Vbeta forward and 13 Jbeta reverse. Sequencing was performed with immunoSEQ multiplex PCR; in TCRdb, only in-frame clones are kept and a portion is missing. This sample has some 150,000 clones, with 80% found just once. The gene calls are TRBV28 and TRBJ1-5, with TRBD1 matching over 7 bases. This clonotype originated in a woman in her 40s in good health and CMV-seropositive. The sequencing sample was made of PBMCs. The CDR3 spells CASSLVGGVYKPQHF. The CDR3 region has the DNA TGTGCCAGCAGTTTAGTAGGGGGCGTTTATAAGCCCCAGCATTTT.